This T cell receptor beta chain appears in the sequencing data of a study of pediatric ulcerative colitis. Data came from immunoSEQ multiplex PCR; TCRdb stores just in-frame clones and leaves some out. The table lists 55,000 to 80,000 clones, around 80% of them singletons. The TCR originated in a boy aged 5 to 17 with moderate ulcerative colitis. The material sequenced was blood.

CDR3 DNA: TGTGCCAGCAGTTTGGCGTACCAGACTTACAATGAGCAGTTCTTC. Protein sequence: CASSLAYQTYNEQFF. This chain links TRBV27 with TRBJ2-1, with D uncertain. The germline V gene has CDR1 MNHEY and CDR2 SMNVEV (reference sequence). The CDR3 extends over 15 amino acids. Between the trimmed V and J ends, which lost 3 bases and 4 bases, there was a span of 13 bases.